This TCR beta chain was recovered during a study of technical replicates of blood from a few donors. This clone was seen just once. Sequenced by immunoSEQ multiplex PCR; TCRdb stores in-frame clones only, minus some. The sample includes about 81,000 clones, approximately 96% of them seen just once. Germline V gene data show CDR1 as SEHNR and CDR2 as FQNEAQ (reference sequence). V gave up 5 bases and J gave up 4 bases, with 18 bases separating them. CDR3 length: 16 residues. This TCR came from a human donor in good health. The chain uses TRBV7-9 and TRBJ2-1, with a possible D match to TRBD2 (6 bases). The sample taken for sequencing was T cells isolated from PBMCs. CDR3 coding DNA: TGTGCCAGCAGCATATACTTGGGACTGGCTTACAATGAGCAGTTCTTC. Translated, it gives CASSIYLGLAYNEQFF.